This passage covers 11 T cell receptor beta chains from one sample sequenced in a study of T cell repertoires in ileal Crohn's disease. Method: immunoSEQ multiplex PCR; TCRdb's copy keeps in-frame clones and lacks some. The data hold about 13,000 clones, with 65% to 80% observed a single time. Time point reported: neoterminal ileum biopsy at postoperative endoscopy, about 6 months after surgery. The sequencing input was ileal tissue. All receptors derive from an adult with Crohn's disease.

V gene TRBV6-5 combines with J gene TRBJ1-1; D is uncertain. The V gene lost 4 bases and the J gene lost 9 bases, with 18 bases spanning the gap. The CDR3 spans 14 residues. Germline V gene sequence: CDR1 MNHEY, CDR2 SVGAGI. CDR3 DNA sequence: TGTGCCAGCAGTTTAGCGAAAGACGGGTCAAAAGCTTTCTTT. Amino acid sequence: CASSLAKDGSKAFF.

CDR3 bases: TGTGCCAGCAGCCCTCAGCTGCGGAACACTGAAGCTTTCTTT. Protein sequence: CASSPQLRNTEAFF. The V gene is TRBV7-6, the J gene TRBJ1-1; no clear D gene. Germline assignment: CDR1 SGHVS and CDR2 FNYEAQ. V was shortened by 5 bases and J by 1 base, with 11 bases between the two germline ends. This CDR3 is built from 14 residues.

The chain links TRBV6-6 to TRBJ1-1, with 9 nucleotides matching TRBD1. The CDR3 extends over 14 amino acids. The V segment lost 5 bases and the J segment 3 bases; nucleotides outside the gene matches: 4. Looked up from germline, CDR1 is MNHNY and CDR2 is SVGAGI (reference sequence). The DNA for the CDR3 is TGTGCCAGCAGTCCCAGGACAGGGGACACTGAAGCTTTCTTT. Its protein product is CASSPRTGDTEAFF.

In this sample, this clone turned up once. Other DNA sequences in this sample translate to the same CDR3. This sequence joins TRBV27 and TRBJ1-1; no clear D gene. The CDR3 is 13 amino acids. The V gene lost 3 bases and the J gene lost 1 base, with 6 bases spanning the gap. Germline V gene sequence: CDR1 MNHEY, CDR2 SMNVEV (reference sequence). The chain's CDR3 is CASSLTGNTEAFF. The CDR3 coding sequence is TGTGCCAGCAGTTTGACTGGGAACACTGAAGCTTTCTTT.

The chain carries TRBV27 and TRBJ2-2, with unresolved D. The length of the CDR3 is 11 residues. Trimming took off 7 bases at V and 4 bases at J, with 4 bases between the two ends. Germline-derived CDR1 and CDR2 are MNHEY and SMNVEV (reference sequence). CDR3 DNA: TGTGCCAGCACGTCCACCGGGGAGCTGTTTTTT. This sequence encodes CASTSTGELFF.

The J gene is TRBJ1-3, the V gene TRBV4-1, with a possible D match to TRBD1 (6 bases). V lost 5 bases and J 6 bases, leaving 17 bases between the germline ends. Germline assignment: CDR1 MGHRA and CDR2 YSYEKL. The CDR3 extends over 15 amino acids. The CDR3 loop reads CASSASPRTENTIYF. The CDR3 DNA follows: TGCGCCAGCAGCGCAAGCCCCCGGACAGAAAACACCATATATTTT.

CDR3: CASSWVPGNYGYTF. The CDR3 DNA reads TGTGCCAGCAGTTGGGTCCCAGGGAACTATGGCTACACCTTC. The chain couples TRBV27 to TRBJ1-2; D perhaps matches TRBD1 (5 bases). In germline, CDR1 is MNHEY, CDR2 SMNVEV (reference sequence). V was trimmed by 4 bases and J by 2 bases, leaving 11 bases between them. CDR3 size: 14 residues.

A few counts support this clone. The V gene is TRBV6-1, the J gene TRBJ2-5, with TRBD2 matching over 8 bases. This CDR3 contains 14 residues. In germline, CDR1 is MNHNS, CDR2 SASEGT. The V segment lost 3 bases and the J segment 5 bases; nucleotides outside the gene matches: 5. The CDR3: CASSDGTSRETQYF. In nucleotides, the CDR3 is TGTGCCAGCAGTGATGGGACTAGTAGGGAGACCCAGTACTTC.

This clone was found a few times. The J gene is TRBJ2-3, the V gene TRBV7-2; TRBD1 agrees at 7 bases. CDR3 size: 15 residues. Germline CDR1 and CDR2: SGHTA and FQGNSA. V was clipped by 1 base and J by 6 bases; unmatched bases: 7. In nucleotides, the CDR3 is TGTGCCAGCAGCTTAGGCAGGGGGAAAATGGATACGCAGTATTTT. Its translation is CASSLGRGKMDTQYF.

This rearrangement joins TRBV5-4 to TRBJ2-2, with 7 bases fitting TRBD1. The germline CDR1 and CDR2 sequences are SGHNT and YYREEE (reference sequence). The CDR3 contains 15 residues. Unmatched junction bases numbered 11, after V lost 5 bases and J lost 7 bases. The CDR3 spells CASRSRGRVDGELFF. DNA of the CDR3: TGTGCCAGCAGGTCTAGGGGGCGCGTAGACGGGGAGCTGTTTTTT.

A note on this clone: The junction departs from the called germline gene at one end, perhaps through a read error. This chain connects TRBV7-7 to TRBJ2-5; a possible D gene is TRBD1 (7 bases). From germline, CDR1 is SSHAT and CDR2 FNYEAQ (reference sequence). The CDR3 has 20 amino acids. For the CDR3, the DNA is TGTGCTAGCAGCTTAGGGGGCGTGTGGCGGGGATCCTGGTACCAAGAGACCCAGTACTTC. The encoded protein is CASSLGGVWRGSWYQETQYF.